This passage covers 12 T cell receptor beta chains from one sample sequenced in a study of T cell responses to AZD1222 COVID-19 vaccine. The protocol was immunoSEQ multiplex PCR, while the TCRdb copy is restricted to in-frame clones and leaves out a portion. The sample comprises about 100,000 clones, over 90% of which are singletons, and around 5% rests with the top ten. The sample in question was peripheral blood, obtained on day 0 of AZD1222 vaccination. Receptor source: an adult in good health.

V gene TRBV20-1 combines with J gene TRBJ2-7; D perhaps matches TRBD2 (6 bases). The CDR3 runs to 11 residues. V was cut by 6 bases and J by 5 bases, with 11 bases left in between. Germline assignment: CDR1 DFQATT and CDR2 SNEGSKA (reference sequence). The CDR3 coding sequence is TGCAGTGCCCGCCCGGGGGACGAGCAGTACTTC. Protein: CSARPGDEQYF.

The J gene is TRBJ1-1, the V gene TRBV12-3 or TRBV12-4, with TRBD1 matching over 8 bases. The CDR3 has 13 residues. V lost 10 bases and J lost 1; bases outside the gene matches: 5. In DNA, the CDR3 is TGTGCCACCAGACAGGGGTGGAACACTGAAGCTTTCTTT. Its translation is CATRQGWNTEAFF.

Turning to this clone: Relative to the germline gene, one junction end is altered; a read error may explain this. The J gene is TRBJ2-1, the V gene TRBV7-7, with 9 nucleotides matching TRBD2. Germline values: CDR1 SSHAT, CDR2 FNYEAQ (reference sequence). The CDR3 is 19 residues long. This CDR3 is CASSLGPLGSSGRYNEQFF. The CDR3 DNA reads TGTGCTAGCAGCTTAGGCCCCCTCGGGAGTAGCGGGAGATACAATGAGCAGTTCTTC.

This clone was recorded only once. V usage is TRBV12-3 or TRBV12-4 and J usage is TRBJ2-7; D is undetermined. There are 13 residues in the CDR3. The V and J ends lost 3 bases and 1 base respectively, with 7 bases between them. In DNA form, the CDR3 reads TGTGCCAGCAGTTTGGGCAGTTCCTACGAGCAGTACTTC. Translation gives CASSLGSSYEQYF.

This clone has only one observation. The V call is TRBV9, the J call TRBJ1-2, with TRBD1 identical over 7 bases. With 3 bases clipped from V and 7 bases from J, the junction kept 9 bases outside the gene matches. The CDR3 loop spans 14 amino acids. Germline assignment: CDR1 SGDLS and CDR2 YYNGEE. CDR3 sequence reads: CASSAFYRGAGYTF. The CDR3 bases are TGTGCCAGCAGCGCCTTTTACAGGGGTGCTGGCTACACCTTC.

CDR3 in DNA: TGTGCCTGGAGTCGACAGGGGGTTTCGGGCTACACCTTC. It is translated as CAWSRQGVSGYTF. This sequence joins TRBV30 and TRBJ1-2; 9 nucleotides match TRBD1. CDR3 length equals 13 residues. Germline CDR1 and CDR2: GTSNPN and SVGIG (reference sequence). After removal of 2 bases from V and 8 bases from J, the junction contained 6 bases not matched to a gene.

V gene TRBV11-2 combines with J gene TRBJ2-7, with 8 bases aligning to TRBD1. V shed 5 bases and J 4 bases; nucleotides not matched to a gene: 10. This CDR3 spans 15 amino acids. Germline-derived CDR1 and CDR2 are SGHAT and FQNNGV. This CDR3 is CASSIGTGGEYEQYF. In DNA form, the CDR3 reads TGTGCCAGCAGCATAGGGACAGGAGGGGAATACGAGCAGTACTTC.

CDR3: CASRRGTGSQPQHF. The DNA of the CDR3 is TGTGCCAGCAGAAGAGGGACAGGGAGTCAGCCCCAGCATTTT. V gene TRBV2 combines with J gene TRBJ1-5, with TRBD1 matching over 9 bases. The V gene's germline CDR1 is SNHLY and CDR2 FYNNEI. V lost 6 bases to trimming and J lost 6 bases; unmatched junction nucleotides: 6. The CDR3 contains 14 residues.

J is TRBJ2-7 and V is TRBV11-2; a possible D gene is TRBD2 (5 bases). Germline V gene lookup returns CDR1 SGHAT and CDR2 FQNNGV. The CDR3 is 13 amino acids. Between the trimmed V and J ends, which lost 7 bases and 4 bases, there was a span of 14 bases. CDR3 amino acids: CASTHVGGYEQYF. CDR3 bases: TGTGCCAGCACCCACGTGGGCGGGTACGAGCAGTACTTC.

V usage is TRBV7-2 and J usage is TRBJ1-4; 9 nucleotides match TRBD1. The CDR3 covers 15 residues. Trimming removed 3 bases from V and 6 bases from J; junction bases left unmatched: 5. Per germline, CDR1 SGHTA and CDR2 FQGNSA. The CDR3 spells CASSFRDRDYEKLFF. In DNA, the CDR3 is TGTGCCAGCAGCTTTCGGGACAGGGATTATGAAAAACTGTTTTTT.

The chain carries TRBV2 and TRBJ1-5, with D maybe TRBD1 (5 bases). This CDR3 contains 17 residues. In germline, CDR1 is SNHLY, CDR2 FYNNEI. The V gene lost 4 bases and the J gene lost 0 bases, with 16 bases spanning the gap. In nucleotides, the CDR3 is TGTGCCAGCAGTGCGACCGGGACGACGGGTAGCAATCAGCCCCAGCATTTT. Encoded protein: CASSATGTTGSNQPQHF. Drawing the rest from reference TRBV2 and TRBJ1-5, the complete variable domain is EPEVTQTPSHQVTQMGQEVILRCVPISNHLYFYWYRQILGQKVEFLVSFYNNEISEKSEIFDDQFSVERPDGSNFTLKIRSTKLEDSAMYFCASSATGTTGSNQPQHFGDGTRLSIL.

This sequence joins TRBV28 and TRBJ1-1, with 8 nucleotides matching TRBD1. V lost 6 bases, J lost 4 bases, and 10 bases stayed unmatched. This CDR3 is 15 amino acids long. Germline-derived CDR1 and CDR2 are MDHEN and SYDVKM. Here the CDR3 reads CASRPTGGQGTEAFF. In nucleotides, the CDR3 is TGTGCCAGCAGACCTACCGGAGGACAGGGCACTGAAGCTTTCTTT.